This T cell receptor (beta chain) is from a study of monozygotic twins with inflammatory bowel disease. TCRdb reanalyzed the 5' RACE reads, giving one entry per CDR3 protein sequence and no DNA. The sample's table shows a few hundred thousand distinct CDR3 sequences. The CDR3 consists of 15 residues. The sample taken for sequencing was blood. This receptor was obtained from a human donor with ulcerative colitis or Crohn's disease, or a healthy co-twin of an affected twin (not recorded which). The V and J genes are TRBV12-3 or TRBV12-4 and TRBJ2-4; TCRdb proposes TRBD1, but this gene call is untestable without DNA. The CDR3 is CASSPPPGQGNIQYF.